These T cell receptor beta chains were read from a single sample in a study of blood T cell repertoires in COVID-19. Method: immunoSEQ multiplex PCR; TCRdb's copy keeps in-frame clones and lacks some. Seen here are some 240,000 clones, more than 75% observed once, and the top ten hold 5.2%. Input material: peripheral blood. These receptors were obtained from a woman in her seventies with COVID-19, enrolled during active disease. The CDR3 runs from the conserved cysteine through the conserved F or W. D genes are given only for firm matches. Expanded clones are given a class, and other clones once, few, many or no size at all.

d_call,j_call,v_call,clone_size,cdr3_aa,cdr3_nt
NA,TRBJ1-2,TRBV7-9,NA,CASSLALDTPLYGYTF,TGTGCCAGCAGCTTAGCGCTTGATACTCCCCTCTATGGCTACACCTTC
TRBD2,TRBJ2-1,TRBV9,NA,CASSVDLLAGHPVYNEQFF,TGTGCCAGCAGCGTAGACCTCCTAGCGGGACACCCAGTCTACAATGAGCAGTTCTTC
TRBD1,TRBJ1-2,TRBV11-2,NA,CASSPWETGNYGYTF,TGTGCCAGCAGCCCATGGGAGACAGGGAACTATGGCTACACCTTC
NA,TRBJ2-7,TRBV15,NA,CATSRGQGGEQYF,TGTGCCACCAGCAGAGGTCAGGGGGGCGAGCAGTACTTC
NA,TRBJ2-2,TRBV19,NA,CASSVDRTGELFF,TGTGCCAGTAGTGTTGACAGGACCGGGGAGCTGTTTTTT
NA,TRBJ1-1,TRBV18,NA,CASSPIGGNTEAFF,TGTGCCAGCTCACCGATAGGAGGGAACACTGAAGCTTTCTTT
TRBD1,TRBJ1-4,TRBV2,NA,CASSETGGPEKLFF,TGTGCCAGCAGTGAGACAGGGGGCCCTGAAAAACTGTTTTTT
NA,TRBJ1-5,TRBV19,once,CASSILGHPIYSNQPQHF,TGTGCCAGTAGTATTTTGGGACACCCCATATATAGCAATCAGCCCCAGCATTTT
NA,TRBJ1-1,TRBV7-2,NA,CASSLVVWGPNEAFF,TGTGCCAGCAGCTTGGTGGTATGGGGGCCAAATGAAGCTTTCTTT
NA,TRBJ2-2,TRBV3-1/TRBV3-2,NA,CASSQFLLGSSAGELFF,TGTGCCAGCAGCCAATTCCTACTCGGGTCCTCGGCCGGGGAGCTGTTTTTT
NA,TRBJ2-5,TRBV18,few,CASSPSQSETQYF,TGTGCCAGCTCACCATCCCAGTCGGAGACCCAGTACTTC
TRBD2,TRBJ2-2,TRBV3-1/TRBV3-2,NA,CASRQAGVNTGELFF,TGTGCCAGCAGACAAGCGGGAGTGAACACCGGGGAGCTGTTTTTT
NA,TRBJ1-1,TRBV14,few,CASSQDSRGSAFF,TGTGCCAGCAGCCAAGATTCCCGGGGTTCTGCTTTCTTT
NA,TRBJ1-2,TRBV5-5,NA,CASSLDRPNYGYTF,TGTGCCAGCAGCTTAGACAGACCAAACTATGGCTACACCTTC
TRBD1,TRBJ2-7,TRBV30,NA,CAWSREQGVYEQYF,TGTGCCTGGAGTAGGGAGCAGGGGGTCTACGAGCAGTACTTC
NA,TRBJ2-3,TRBV27,NA,CASSLADASTDTQYF,TGTGCCAGCAGTTTAGCGGATGCGAGCACAGATACGCAGTATTTT
NA,TRBJ2-6,TRBV4-3,NA,CASSQGRSAHSGANVLTF,TGCGCCAGCAGCCAAGGCCGGTCCGCCCACTCTGGGGCCAACGTCCTGACTTTC
NA,TRBJ2-5,TRBV18,NA,CASSRGQRETQYF,TGTGCCAGCTCGCGAGGACAGCGGGAGACCCAGTACTTC
TRBD1,TRBJ1-2,TRBV7-2,once,CASSALNPGQGSGYTF,TGTGCCAGCAGCGCGTTGAATCCGGGACAGGGATCTGGCTACACCTTC
NA,TRBJ1-1,TRBV2,NA,CASRSGLNTEAFF,TGTGCCAGCAGATCAGGGTTAAACACTGAAGCTTTCTTT
NA,TRBJ2-1,TRBV10-1,NA,CATPRAEANEQFF,TGCGCCACCCCGCGGGCAGAGGCCAATGAGCAGTTCTTC
NA,TRBJ1-6,TRBV7-2,NA,CATSRDSPLHF,TGTGCCACCTCCCGAGATTCACCCCTCCACTTT
NA,TRBJ2-1,TRBV21-1,NA,CASSLGLAHNEQFF,TGTGCCAGCAGCCTCGGGCTAGCTCACAATGAGCAGTTCTTC
NA,TRBJ1-4,TRBV2,NA,CASSVVRDEKLFF,TGTGCCAGCAGTGTCGTCAGGGATGAAAAACTGTTTTTT
NA,TRBJ2-1,TRBV7-2,NA,CASSLAFEQFF,TGTGCCAGCAGCTTAGCCTTTGAGCAGTTCTTC
NA,TRBJ2-7,TRBV7-2,NA,CASSLYGASLGGEQYF,TGTGCCAGCAGCTTATATGGTGCTTCCTTAGGAGGGGAGCAGTACTTC
TRBD2,TRBJ2-1,TRBV18,NA,CASSPWTSGSNEQFF,TGTGCCAGCTCACCATGGACTAGCGGGAGTAATGAGCAGTTCTTC
NA,TRBJ1-6,TRBV6-4,few,CASIPRGSYNSPLHF,TGTGCCAGCATTCCCCGCGGCTCCTATAATTCACCCCTCCACTTT
NA,TRBJ2-1,TRBV13,NA,CASSNSRRTSSNEQFF,TGTGCCAGCAGCAATTCCCGACGAACTAGTAGCAATGAGCAGTTCTTC
NA,TRBJ1-1,TRBV15,NA,CATSFQNTEAFF,TGTGCCACCAGTTTTCAGAACACTGAAGCTTTCTTT
NA,TRBJ1-2,TRBV2,once,CASGEVYGYTF,TGTGCCAGCGGGGAAGTATATGGCTACACCTTC
NA,TRBJ2-1,TRBV7-2,NA,CASSLGREAYNEQFF,TGTGCCAGCAGCTTAGGCAGGGAAGCCTACAATGAGCAGTTCTTC
TRBD2,TRBJ2-2,TRBV5-4,few,CASSLEAGGPGELFF,TGTGCCAGCAGCTTGGAAGCGGGAGGGCCGGGGGAGCTGTTTTTT
NA,TRBJ1-1,TRBV4-2,NA,CASSQGVRSGLTEAFF,TGTGCCAGCAGCCAAGGTGTTCGATCAGGTTTGACTGAAGCTTTCTTT
NA,TRBJ1-1,TRBV28,once,CAIRGLNTEAFF,TGTGCCATCAGGGGCCTGAACACTGAAGCTTTCTTT
NA,TRBJ1-1,TRBV25-1,NA,CASSESPGSNTEAFF,TGTGCCAGCAGTGAATCCCCGGGTAGCAACACTGAAGCTTTCTTT
TRBD1,TRBJ2-3,TRBV19,NA,CASSSRTGGASDTQYF,TGTGCCAGTAGTTCGCGAACAGGGGGCGCTTCAGATACGCAGTATTTT
NA,TRBJ2-7,TRBV12-3/TRBV12-4,NA,CASSLNRVHEQYF,TGTGCCAGCAGTTTAAACAGGGTCCACGAGCAGTACTTC
NA,TRBJ1-1,TRBV18,NA,CASSPRQGYTEAFF,TGTGCCAGCTCACCCCGGCAGGGGTACACTGAAGCTTTCTTT
NA,TRBJ2-2,TRBV11-3,few,CASSRGRTTGELFF,TGTGCCAGCAGCCGCGGACGGACTACCGGGGAGCTGTTTTTT
NA,TRBJ2-2,TRBV2,NA,CASTWQNTGELFF,TGTGCCAGCACTTGGCAGAACACCGGGGAGCTGTTTTTT
NA,TRBJ2-3,TRBV5-1,NA,CASSLQDPSTDTQYF,TGCGCCAGCAGCTTACAGGATCCAAGCACAGATACGCAGTATTTT
NA,TRBJ1-5,TRBV7-2,once,CASSLQGNGLQPQHF,TGTGCCAGCAGCTTACAGGGGAACGGGCTTCAGCCCCAGCATTTT
TRBD2,TRBJ2-1,TRBV7-2,NA,CASSLSGRPSSYNEQFF,TGTGCCAGCAGCCTTAGCGGGAGGCCCAGCTCCTACAATGAGCAGTTCTTC
NA,TRBJ2-1,TRBV18,NA,CASSPPVSYNEQFF,TGTGCCAGCTCACCACCGGTCAGTTACAATGAGCAGTTCTTC
NA,TRBJ2-2,TRBV19,NA,CASSTPGSEFTGELFF,TGTGCCAGTAGTACCCCGGGTAGCGAGTTCACCGGGGAGCTGTTTTTT
NA,TRBJ2-1,TRBV30,NA,CAWSTGGRYNEQFF,TGTGCCTGGAGTACGGGGGGCAGGTACAATGAGCAGTTCTTC
NA,TRBJ1-2,TRBV19,few,CASSTDRGESLIYGYTF,TGTGCCAGTAGTACCGACAGAGGAGAAAGCTTAATCTATGGCTACACCTTC
TRBD2,TRBJ2-7,TRBV4-3,NA,CASSQGTSGIYEQYF,TGCGCCAGCAGCCAAGGGACTAGCGGTATCTACGAGCAGTACTTC
TRBD1,TRBJ1-4,TRBV7-8,NA,CASSSDKDRRNEKLFF,TGTGCCAGCAGCTCGGACAAGGACAGGAGAAATGAAAAACTGTTTTTT
NA,TRBJ2-7,TRBV7-9,NA,CASRPLTSSYEQYF,TGTGCCAGCAGACCGCTCACCAGCTCCTACGAGCAGTACTTC
NA,TRBJ2-1,TRBV15,NA,CATSSRGGSYNEQFF,TGTGCCACCTCGAGTAGGGGAGGCTCCTACAATGAGCAGTTCTTC
NA,TRBJ1-6,TRBV7-9,NA,CASSYDSPNSPLHF,TGTGCCAGCAGCTATGACAGTCCGAATTCACCCCTCCACTTT
TRBD1,TRBJ1-2,TRBV24-1,NA,CATSVGTGGADGYTF,TGTGCCACCAGTGTAGGGACAGGGGGCGCAGATGGCTACACCTTC
NA,TRBJ2-5,TRBV3-1/TRBV3-2,many,CASSQDLRGTQYF,TGTGCCAGCAGCCAAGATTTGAGAGGGACCCAGTACTTC
NA,TRBJ1-5,TRBV6-1,NA,CASSESGGSDQPQHF,TGTGCCAGCAGTGAATCTGGAGGTAGCGATCAGCCCCAGCATTTT
NA,TRBJ1-5,TRBV28,NA,CASSFSDYNQPQHF,TGTGCCAGCAGTTTCAGCGATTACAATCAGCCCCAGCATTTT
TRBD1,TRBJ2-7,TRBV28,NA,CASRLTTDRASYEQYF,TGTGCCAGCAGACTTACCACCGACAGGGCGTCCTACGAGCAGTACTTC